The clone carrying this T cell receptor (beta chain) is termed medium-sized (0.01 to 0.1%). These data originate in a study of cytomegalovirus exposure and HLA in healthy donors. The PCR was carried out with 60 Vbeta primers and 13 Jbeta primers. Profiling relied on immunoSEQ multiplex PCR, and the TCRdb table lists in-frame clones only, not all of them. The sample lists fewer than 150,000 clones, about 80% seen once, with about 1.3% in the top ten. V was pared by 5 bases and J by 0 bases, with 13 bases between. This CDR3 has 15 residues. Germline V CDR1 and CDR2: SNHLY, FYNNEI. The sequenced sample consisted of PBMCs. The sequence derives from a middle-aged man in good health and CMV-seronegative. The chain carries TRBV2 and TRBJ1-2; D is possibly TRBD1 (5 bases). Here the CDR3 DNA reads TGTGCCAGCAGTAGAATGACAGTAGCTAACTATGGCTACACCTTC. Amino acids: CASSRMTVANYGYTF.